Listed below are T cell receptor beta chains from one sample, sequenced in a study of Ad26.COV2.S vaccination and SARS-CoV-2 variants. Libraries were prepared by immunoSEQ multiplex PCR; TCRdb keeps only in-frame clonotypes and omits some of them. The sample records 450,000 to 550,000 clones, roughly nine tenths being singletons. Sequencing used peripheral blood, obtained in a trial of Ad26.COV2.S vaccine versus placebo. These receptor sequences come from a person between 18 and 65 years old who received the Ad26.COV2.S COVID-19 vaccine or a placebo. Each CDR3 is given without its conserved first and last residue. Clone size, where shown, is once, few, many, or a class for clones that have expanded.

J: TRBJ2-6; size: .; V: TRBV11-2; CDR3: ASSLTSGANVLT
J: TRBJ2-5; size: .; V: TRBV30; CDR3: AWSGTREETQY
J: TRBJ2-1; size: .; V: TRBV7-8; CDR3: ASSSRGPAVYNEQF
J: TRBJ2-1; size: once; V: TRBV9; CDR3: ASSSGGTSYNEQF
J: TRBJ2-7; size: .; V: TRBV13; CDR3: ASILFSGGRSYEQY
J: TRBJ2-2; size: once; V: TRBV5-4; CDR3: ASSLAQKNTGELF
J: TRBJ1-3; size: .; V: TRBV6-5; CDR3: ASKPGEAGNTIY
J: TRBJ2-3; size: .; V: TRBV7-2; CDR3: ASSLEWTSTDTQY
J: TRBJ2-7; size: .; V: TRBV30; CDR3: AWSPGPREQY
J: TRBJ1-2; size: .; V: TRBV9; CDR3: ASRRTANYGYT
J: TRBJ2-3; size: .; V: TRBV7-2; CDR3: ASSWGSQHQY
J: TRBJ2-1; size: .; V: TRBV2; CDR3: ASSSRTIYNEQF